This entry lists 20 T cell receptor beta chains sequenced from one sample in a study of OX40 agonist ivuxolimab in advanced cancers. Produced via immunoSEQ multiplex PCR; TCRdb's table is partial and in-frame only. The profile shows over 55,000 clones, roughly nine tenths of them singletons. This specimen was CD4+ or CD8+ T cells sorted from blood, taken in a trial of the OX40 agonist ivuxolimab. Receptors were obtained from an adult with an advanced solid tumor such as melanoma, head and neck, liver or kidney cancer.

This sequence joins TRBV7-9 and TRBJ2-7; possible D gene TRBD1, 6 bases. Trimming pared 5 bases from V and 6 bases from J, leaving 11 bases between. Germline V lookup: CDR1 SEHNR, CDR2 FQNEAQ (reference sequence). The CDR3 consists of 12 residues. The CDR3 loop reads CASSDRQVEQYF. The DNA for the CDR3 is TGTGCCAGCAGCGACAGACAGGTCGAGCAGTACTTC.

V and J are TRBV9 and TRBJ2-5; D uncertain. CDR1 is SGDLS and CDR2 is YYNGEE in the germline V gene. This CDR3 is built from 14 residues. Trimming cost V 3 bases and J 5 bases, with 14 bases left between them. The CDR3 loop is CASSASFLWETQYF. Here the CDR3 DNA reads TGTGCCAGCAGCGCCTCATTCTTGTGGGAGACCCAGTACTTC.

This clone was detected once. The V gene is TRBV7-6, the J gene TRBJ1-6; D unresolved. The CDR3 is 14 amino acids. The V end lost 5 bases, the J end lost 6 bases, and 11 bases lay between the germline ends. CDR1 is SGHVS and CDR2 is FNYEAQ in the germline V gene. Here the CDR3 reads CASSASGPNSPLHF. CDR3 nucleotides: TGTGCCAGCAGCGCCTCGGGTCCTAATTCACCCCTCCACTTT. The complete variable domain, with remaining parts taken from reference TRBV7-6 and TRBJ1-6, reads GAGVSQSPRYKVTKRGQDVALRCDPISGHVSLYWYRQALGQGPEFLTYFNYEAQQDKSGLPNDRFSAERPEGSISTLTIQRTEQRDSAMYRCASSASGPNSPLHFGNGTRLTVT.

In this sample, this clone turned up once. This chain joins TRBV10-3 and TRBJ1-1; D is undetermined. The CDR3 consists of 14 residues. Germline V gives CDR1 ENHRY, CDR2 SYGVKD. V lost 4 bases and J 2 bases, leaving 11 bases between the germline ends. CDR3 residues: CAISVGILNTEAFF. In DNA, the CDR3 is TGTGCCATCAGTGTTGGAATATTAAACACTGAAGCTTTCTTT.

V is TRBV20-1 and J is TRBJ1-5; no reliable D call. Trimming removed 6 bases from V and 5 bases from J, with 8 bases in between. CDR1 and CDR2 (germline): DFQATT, SNEGSKA (reference sequence). The CDR3 contains 11 residues. The CDR3 here is CSARRDQPQHF. CDR3 nucleotide sequence: TGCAGTGCGCGACGGGATCAGCCCCAGCATTTT.

This chain joins TRBV20-1 and TRBJ2-2, with D uncertain. Germline V gives CDR1 DFQATT, CDR2 SNEGSKA (reference sequence). CDR3 length: 11 residues. CDR3 in amino acids: CRATNTGELFF. The CDR3 region has the DNA TGCAGGGCGACCAACACCGGGGAGCTGTTTTTT.

This chain links TRBV5-1 with TRBJ2-3, with 8 bases identical to TRBD2. Germline V gene sequence: CDR1 SGHRS, CDR2 YFSETQ. The CDR3 totals 16 residues. The V and J ends lost 0 bases and 1 base, in that order; junction bases with no gene match: 4. The CDR3 nucleotides are TGCGCCAGCAGCTTGGCCCCGGGGGGGCGCACAGATACGCAGTATTTT. This codes for CASSLAPGGRTDTQYF. The whole variable domain, filled in from reference TRBV5-1 and TRBJ2-3, reads KAGVTQTPRYLIKTRGQQVTLSCSPISGHRSVSWYQQTPGQGLQFLFEYFSETQRNKGNFPGRFSGRQFSNSRSEMNVSTLELGDSALYLCASSLAPGGRTDTQYFGPGTRLTVL.

The chain employs TRBV5-1 and TRBJ1-2; TRBD1 agrees at 9 bases. The J segment lost 4 bases and the V segment lost 3 bases, leaving 7 bases of the junction unmatched. Germline-derived CDR1 and CDR2 are SGHRS and YFSETQ. CDR3 length: 15 amino acids. The CDR3 bases are TGCGCCAGCAGCTCCCTGGGACAGGGAGGCTATGGCTACACCTTC. This encodes CASSSLGQGGYGYTF.

The chain uses TRBV4-1 and TRBJ1-5; possible D gene TRBD1, 6 bases. Per the germline V gene, CDR1 is MGHRA and CDR2 is YSYEKL. The CDR3 has 18 residues. V gave up 0 bases and J gave up 3 bases, with 18 bases separating them. CDR3: CASSQEAHLGAINQPQHF. CDR3 nucleotide sequence: TGCGCCAGCAGCCAAGAAGCCCACCTGGGGGCAATCAATCAGCCCCAGCATTTT.

This clone appeared once. The chain employs TRBV5-1 and TRBJ2-5, with D perhaps TRBD1 (5 bases). CDR1 and CDR2 (germline): SGHRS, YFSETQ. The CDR3 runs to 14 residues. The V and J ends lost 2 bases and 2 bases respectively, with 10 bases between them. The CDR3 spells CASSLGHGQETQYF. The CDR3 nucleotides are TGCGCCAGCAGCTTAGGACACGGGCAAGAGACCCAGTACTTC.

V usage is TRBV28 and J usage is TRBJ1-2, with TRBD1 identical over 9 bases. The germline V gene has CDR1 MDHEN and CDR2 SYDVKM. This CDR3 has 17 residues. V trimming: 7 bases; J trimming: 8 bases; junction bases outside the gene matches: 20. The CDR3, as DNA: TGTGCCAGCACCGAAGTAGGGGGGACAGGGCAAAAGTTGGGCTACACCTTC. It is translated as CASTEVGGTGQKLGYTF.

This clone was picked up one time. CDR3 coding DNA: TGCGCCAGCAGCCAACGGCTAATTGGGACAACGATATACAATGAGCAGTTCTTC. Amino acids: CASSQRLIGTTIYNEQFF. The rearrangement joins TRBV4-1 to TRBJ2-1, with a tentative D call TRBD1 (6 bases). Germline CDR1 is MGHRA and CDR2 is YSYEKL. The CDR3 extends over 18 amino acids. Trimming took off 2 bases at V and 4 bases at J, with 21 bases between the two ends.

The chain uses TRBV5-8 and TRBJ2-2; D perhaps matches TRBD1 (6 bases). CDR3 length equals 14 residues. Trimming left V 5 bases short and J 4 bases short, with 12 bases between. Germline CDR1 and CDR2: SGHTS and YDEGEE. CDR3 in amino acids: CASSTGTSTGELFF. CDR3 bases: TGTGCCAGCAGTACCGGGACAAGCACCGGGGAGCTGTTTTTT.

The chain uses TRBV5-1 and TRBJ2-7, with TRBD2 identical over 10 bases. V shed 0 bases, J shed 3 bases, and the junction held 3 bases outside the gene matches. Germline CDR1 SGHRS, CDR2 YFSETQ. This CDR3 region has 15 residues. The CDR3: CASSLGPSGSYEQYF. In DNA, the CDR3 is TGCGCCAGCAGCTTGGGTCCTAGCGGGAGCTACGAGCAGTACTTC.

The CDR3 coding sequence is TGTGCCCGCACCTCCTCCCCCTCAGGGGGCCACACCTACGAGCAGTACTTC. This encodes CARTSSPSGGHTYEQYF. The V call is TRBV6-9, the J call TRBJ2-7; TRBD1 matches 8 bases. The CDR3 is made up of 17 amino acids. The V and J ends lost 11 bases and 2 bases, in that order; junction bases with no gene match: 20. In germline, CDR1 is MNHGY, CDR2 SVAAGI.

The chain carries TRBV14 and TRBJ2-7, with 7 bases fitting TRBD1. Germline CDR1 reads SGHDN; CDR2 reads FVKESK. The junction had 6 bases not matched to a gene; V was cut back by 4 bases and J by 3 bases. This CDR3 has 14 amino acids. The CDR3 here is CASSRQGQSYEQYF. The CDR3 coding sequence is TGTGCCAGCAGCCGACAGGGACAGAGCTACGAGCAGTACTTC.

The chain links TRBV28 to TRBJ2-5; D might be TRBD1 (6 bases). CDR1 MDHEN and CDR2 SYDVKM come from the germline V gene. This CDR3 is 14 amino acids long. V was pared by 3 bases and J by 0 bases, with 8 bases between. CDR3 nucleotide sequence: TGTGCCAGCAGTTTGAACAGGGACCAAGAGACCCAGTACTTC. It is translated as CASSLNRDQETQYF.

V is TRBV5-1 and J is TRBJ2-6; D perhaps matches TRBD1 (5 bases). The germline V gene has CDR1 SGHRS and CDR2 YFSETQ. The CDR3 sequence is 16 residues long. With 4 bases removed from V and 0 bases from J, the gap between germline ends came to 11 bases. In DNA form, the CDR3 reads TGCGCCAGCAGCCCCCAGGGCACCTCTGGGGCCAACGTCCTGACTTTC. Amino acid sequence: CASSPQGTSGANVLTF.

This clone was recorded once. The CDR3 DNA is TGTGCCATCAGAAGGACAGAGAGCTCCTACGAGCAGTACTTC. Amino acids: CAIRRTESSYEQYF. V and J are TRBV10-3 and TRBJ2-5, with a tentative D call TRBD1 (6 bases). TRBJ2-7 explains the end of the DNA better; the J call may be wrong. The CDR3 is 14 amino acids. Germline assignment: CDR1 ENHRY and CDR2 SYGVKD.

This chain uses TRBV11-2 with TRBJ1-1, with TRBD1 matching 8 bases. The CDR3 contains 18 residues. The germline V gene has CDR1 SGHAT and CDR2 FQNNGV. The ends lost 3 bases at V and 0 bases at J; junction bases unmatched: 12. The CDR3 here is CASSFRKQGVSVNTEAFF. CDR3 bases: TGTGCCAGCAGCTTTAGGAAACAGGGGGTCTCCGTGAACACTGAAGCTTTCTTT.